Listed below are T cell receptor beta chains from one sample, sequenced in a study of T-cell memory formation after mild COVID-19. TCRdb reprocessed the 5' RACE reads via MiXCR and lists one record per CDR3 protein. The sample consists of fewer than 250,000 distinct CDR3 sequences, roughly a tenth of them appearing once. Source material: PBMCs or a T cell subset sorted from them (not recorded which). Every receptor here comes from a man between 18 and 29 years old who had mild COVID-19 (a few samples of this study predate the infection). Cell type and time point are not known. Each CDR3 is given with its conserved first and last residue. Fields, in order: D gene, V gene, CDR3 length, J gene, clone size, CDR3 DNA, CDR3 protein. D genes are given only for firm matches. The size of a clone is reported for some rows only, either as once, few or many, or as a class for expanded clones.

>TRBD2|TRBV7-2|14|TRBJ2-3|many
TGTGCCAGCAGCTCTGAGCGGGGGGTCCGTACGCAGTATTTT
CASSSERGVRTQYF
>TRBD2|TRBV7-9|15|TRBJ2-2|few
TGTGCCAGCAGGTTTACAGGACTAGCTGCCGGGGAGCTGTTTTTT
CASRFTGLAAGELFF
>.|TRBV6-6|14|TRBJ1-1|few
TGTGCCAGCAGACTCAGGACTTCCACTACTGAAGCTTTCTTT
CASRLRTSTTEAFF
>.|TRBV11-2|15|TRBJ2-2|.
TGTGCCAGCAGCATTCGGACCCCGAGGAGCGGGGAGCTGTTTTTT
CASSIRTPRSGELFF
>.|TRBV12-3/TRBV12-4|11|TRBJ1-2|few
TGTGCCAGCAGTTTAAGGAATGGCTACACCTTC
CASSLRNGYTF
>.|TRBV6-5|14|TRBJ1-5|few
TGTGCCAGCAGTCGACATAGGGGTGAAGAGCCCCAGCATTTT
CASSRHRGEEPQHF
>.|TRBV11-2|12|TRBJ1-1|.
TGTGCCAGCAGACATACGGGGACTGAAGCTTTCTTT
CASRHTGTEAFF
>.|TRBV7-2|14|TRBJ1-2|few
TGTGCCAGCAGCCCCACCCCCGGTAACTATGGCTACACCTTC
CASSPTPGNYGYTF
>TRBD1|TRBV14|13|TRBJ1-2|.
TGTGCCAGCAGCCTTGACAGGGCAAATGGCTACACCTTC
CASSLDRANGYTF
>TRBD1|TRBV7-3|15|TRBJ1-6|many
TGTGCCAGCAGCGCTGGGGGACAGGGCCGTTCACCCCTCCACTTT
CASSAGGQGRSPLHF
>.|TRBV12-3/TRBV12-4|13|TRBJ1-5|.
TGTGCCAGCAGTTACGGGGAGGGTCAGCCCCAGCATTTT
CASSYGEGQPQHF
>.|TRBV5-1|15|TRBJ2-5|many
TGCGCCAGCAGTGTTGGCGGAATTTATCAAGAGACCCAGTACTTC
CASSVGGIYQETQYF
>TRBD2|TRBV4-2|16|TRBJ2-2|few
TGTGCCAGCAGCCCTAGCGGGGGGAGGTTCACCGGGGAGCTGTTTTTT
CASSPSGGRFTGELFF
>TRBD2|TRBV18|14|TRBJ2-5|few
TGTGCCAGCTCACCACCAGCGGGGGCCTCCACCCAGTACTTC
CASSPPAGASTQYF
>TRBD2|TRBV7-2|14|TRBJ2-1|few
TGTGCCAGCAGCTTCCTCGGGGGGGCGCCTGAGCAGTTCTTC
CASSFLGGAPEQFF
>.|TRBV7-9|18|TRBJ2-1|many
TGTGCCAGCAGCTCGTCTACCCCTCGTCCGAGCTCCTACAATGAGCAGTTCTTC
CASSSSTPRPSSYNEQFF
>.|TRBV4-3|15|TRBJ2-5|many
TGCGCCAGCAGCCGGAAAACAGGGTCACAAGAGACCCAGTACTTC
CASSRKTGSQETQYF
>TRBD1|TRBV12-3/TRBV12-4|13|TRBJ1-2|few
TGTGCCAGCAGGGAGGGACAGGCCTATGGCTACACCTTC
CASREGQAYGYTF
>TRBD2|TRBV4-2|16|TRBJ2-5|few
TGTGCCAGCAGCCAAGACTTCGGGAGGGGCCAAGAGACCCAGTACTTC
CASSQDFGRGQETQYF
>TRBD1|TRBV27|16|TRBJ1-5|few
TGTGCCAGCAGTTTAAACCAGGGGGCGCGGAATCAGCCCCAGCATTTT
CASSLNQGARNQPQHF
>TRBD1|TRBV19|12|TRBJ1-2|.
TGTGCCAGTGCGTGGACAGGGTCCGGCTACACCTTC
CASAWTGSGYTF
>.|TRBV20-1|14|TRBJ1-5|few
TGCAGTGCTAGGACGGCGGGCAGCCATCAGCCCCAGCATTTT
CSARTAGSHQPQHF
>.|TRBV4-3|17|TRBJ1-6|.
TGCGCCAGCAGCCAAGATGAGGCAGGCGTCAATAATTCACCCCTCCACTTT
CASSQDEAGVNNSPLHF
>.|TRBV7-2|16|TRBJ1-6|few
TGTGCCAGCAGCGAGGGGGGCGCCCCCTATAATTCACCCCTCCACTTT
CASSEGGAPYNSPLHF
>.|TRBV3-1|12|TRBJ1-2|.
TGTGCCAGCAGCCAGGCCGCAGGTCCCTACACCTTC
CASSQAAGPYTF
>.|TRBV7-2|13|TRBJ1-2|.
TGTGCCAGCAGCGCTACACAGTACTATGGCTACACCTTC
CASSATQYYGYTF
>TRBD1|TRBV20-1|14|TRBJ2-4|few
TGCAGTGCCGCGCGCGGGACAGGGGAAAACATTCAGTACTTC
CSAARGTGENIQYF
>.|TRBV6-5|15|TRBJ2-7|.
TGTGCCAGCAGTTACCAGCCTAGCGAGGAATACGAGCAGTACTTC
CASSYQPSEEYEQYF
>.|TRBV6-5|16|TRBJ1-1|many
TGTGCCAGCAGTTACTCGACCTCTACCGGGAACACTGAAGCTTTCTTT
CASSYSTSTGNTEAFF
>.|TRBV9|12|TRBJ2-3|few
TGTGCCAGCAGCGTGGGCTCGGATACGCAGTATTTT
CASSVGSDTQYF
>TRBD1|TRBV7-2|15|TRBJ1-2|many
TGTGCCAGCAGCTCGCCGACAGGGTATTTCTATGGCTACACCTTC
CASSSPTGYFYGYTF
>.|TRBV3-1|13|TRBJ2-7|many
TGTGCCAGCAGCCAAGTGGGCCAACACGAGCAGTACTTC
CASSQVGQHEQYF
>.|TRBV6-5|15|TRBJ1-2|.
TGTGCCAGCAGAGCGGGAACGAGGGGAGACTATGGCTACACCTTC
CASRAGTRGDYGYTF
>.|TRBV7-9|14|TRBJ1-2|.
TGTGCCAGCAGCTTAGCAGGGGGGCCCCATGGCTACACCTTC
CASSLAGGPHGYTF
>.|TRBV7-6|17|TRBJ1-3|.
TGTGCCAGCAGCCTCTATGGGACCCGATCGACGGGAAACACCATATATTTT
CASSLYGTRSTGNTIYF
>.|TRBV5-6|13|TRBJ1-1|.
TGTGCCAGCAGCGTGGACATTGACACTGAAGCTTTCTTT
CASSVDIDTEAFF
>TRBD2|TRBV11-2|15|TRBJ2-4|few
TGTGCCAGCAGCTTAGAGGTAGCGGGGAGAGGCATTCAGTACTTC
CASSLEVAGRGIQYF
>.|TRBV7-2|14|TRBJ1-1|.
TGTGCCAGCAGCTCCGACAGCTTTGGGACTGAAGCTTTCTTT
CASSSDSFGTEAFF
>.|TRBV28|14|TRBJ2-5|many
TGTGCCAGCAGTCCTCCAGGGGGGGTAGAGACCCAGTACTTC
CASSPPGGVETQYF
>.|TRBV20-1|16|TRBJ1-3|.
TGCAGTGCAATGGGTGGGATTTTTGACTCTGGAAACACCATATATTTT
CSAMGGIFDSGNTIYF